The entry below gives a single TCR beta chain sequence along with its context. This sample is part of a study of cytomegalovirus exposure and HLA in healthy donors. V dropped 4 bases and J dropped 7 bases, with 10 bases sitting between them. Per germline, CDR1 ENHRY and CDR2 SYGVKD. CDR3 length equals 13 residues. The PCR used 60 Vbeta and 13 Jbeta primers. Some clones are missing from TCRdb's copy, which holds only in-frame ones; the method was immunoSEQ multiplex PCR. The sample records roughly 150,000 clones, about 80% being singletons. This rearrangement joins TRBV10-3 to TRBJ2-2; D is ambiguous. This TCR came from a man aged 25-45 years in good health and CMV-seropositive. The sample taken for sequencing was PBMCs. As DNA, the CDR3 is TGTGCCATCAGTGGGCTTTTATTCGGGGAGCTGTTTTTT. It is translated as CAISGLLFGELFF.